Listed below are T cell receptor beta chains from one sample, sequenced in a study of blood T cell repertoires in COVID-19. Using immunoSEQ multiplex PCR, the repertoire was profiled, and TCRdb retains in-frame clones only, with some absent. The sample contains tens of thousands of clones, roughly 88% of which appear only once. The sample comprised peripheral blood. The source of these receptors is a human donor in a cohort sampled during active COVID-19. Each CDR3 is given with its conserved first and last residue. Fields, in order: clone size, V gene, J gene, D gene, CDR3 protein, CDR3 DNA. The D gene is left open where the match is weak. Expanded clones get a size class; other rows say once, few or many, or leave the size out.

>few|TRBV19|TRBJ2-7|.
CASRTPPQGSSYEQYF
TGTGCCAGTAGAACCCCCCCGCAGGGGAGCTCCTACGAGCAGTACTTC
>.|TRBV28|TRBJ2-1|TRBD2
CASSPGVAGVDEQFF
TGTGCCAGCAGTCCTGGGGTAGCGGGGGTCGATGAGCAGTTCTTC
>.|TRBV5-1|TRBJ2-5|TRBD2
CASSLGGGTSGGSWETQYF
TGCGCCAGCAGCTTGGGAGGCGGGACTAGCGGGGGGTCCTGGGAGACCCAGTACTTC
>.|TRBV5-1|TRBJ2-7|.
CASSLVEGGTYEQYF
TGCGCCAGCAGCTTGGTTGAGGGGGGGACCTACGAGCAGTACTTC
>.|TRBV4-1|TRBJ1-2|.
CASSQAGDSNYGYTF
TGCGCCAGCAGCCAGGCTGGAGATTCTAACTATGGCTACACCTTC
>.|TRBV19|TRBJ2-3|.
CASSSRFGGYSTDTQYF
TGTGCCAGTAGCTCTCGATTCGGGGGTTATAGCACAGATACGCAGTATTTT
>.|TRBV28|TRBJ2-7|.
CASSPRPSLALYYEQYF
TGTGCCAGCAGCCCACGCCCCTCGCTAGCGCTATACTACGAGCAGTACTTC
>.|TRBV3-1/TRBV3-2|TRBJ1-3|TRBD1
CASSQALGTGGNTIYF
TGTGCCAGCAGCCAAGCTCTTGGGACAGGGGGAAACACCATATATTTT
>large|TRBV5-8|TRBJ2-7|.
CASSHGAYEQYF
TGTGCCAGCAGCCATGGAGCCTACGAGCAGTACTTC
>.|TRBV9|TRBJ2-7|TRBD2
CASSVGAGGDYEQYF
TGTGCCAGCAGCGTAGGTGCGGGGGGGGACTACGAGCAGTACTTC
>.|TRBV3-1/TRBV3-2|TRBJ2-5|TRBD2
CASSQGTGGGETQYF
TGTGCCAGCAGCCAAGGAACGGGGGGAGGCGAGACCCAGTACTTC
>.|TRBV27|TRBJ2-7|.
CASSWDSGSLKYF
TGTGCCAGCAGTTGGGATTCCGGGAGCCTGAAGTACTTC
>.|TRBV5-5|TRBJ2-1|.
CASSFSRGRWDGDEQFF
TGTGCCAGCAGCTTCTCCAGGGGACGCTGGGACGGGGATGAGCAGTTCTTC
>.|TRBV7-2|TRBJ1-2|TRBD1
CASSLGQGAGYGYTF
TGTGCCAGCAGCTTAGGGCAGGGGGCAGGGTATGGCTACACCTTC
>.|TRBV6-2/TRBV6-3|TRBJ2-2|TRBD2
CASSYSTSGETARELFF
TGTGCCAGCAGTTACTCAACTAGCGGGGAGACGGCCCGGGAGCTGTTTTTT
>.|TRBV11-2|TRBJ2-7|TRBD1
CASSKDRDYEQYF
TGTGCCAGCAGTAAAGACAGGGACTACGAGCAGTACTTC
>.|TRBV29-1|TRBJ1-1|.
CSVEDGWAFF
TGCAGCGTTGAAGACGGTTGGGCTTTCTTT
>.|TRBV5-4|TRBJ2-3|.
CASSLLGGDTQYF
TGTGCCAGCAGCTTGTTGGGGGGAGATACGCAGTATTTT
>few|TRBV27|TRBJ2-5|.
CASSLASPQETQYF
TGTGCCAGCAGTTTAGCGTCACCTCAAGAGACCCAGTACTTC
>.|TRBV7-2|TRBJ2-1|TRBD2
CASSPSVASGGYNEQFF
TGTGCCAGCAGCCCGAGCGTGGCTAGCGGGGGCTACAATGAGCAGTTCTTC
>.|TRBV6-5|TRBJ1-6|.
CASSMGGSPLHF
TGTGCCAGCAGCATGGGGGGTTCACCCCTCCACTTT
>.|TRBV9|TRBJ2-5|TRBD2
CASSVGLAGVEETQYF
TGTGCCAGCAGCGTAGGGCTAGCGGGGGTGGAAGAGACCCAGTACTTC
>.|TRBV3-1/TRBV3-2|TRBJ2-5|TRBD2
CASSQHGTGLAGIEETQYF
TGTGCCAGCAGCCAACACGGGACAGGACTAGCGGGGATAGAAGAGACCCAGTACTTC
>.|TRBV5-5|TRBJ1-2|TRBD1
CASSPWDRETYYTF
TGTGCCAGCAGCCCATGGGACAGGGAGACATACTACACCTTC
>.|TRBV4-2|TRBJ2-7|TRBD1
CASSRGDRVSYEQYF
TGTGCCAGCAGCCGGGGGGACAGGGTCTCCTACGAGCAGTACTTC
>.|TRBV7-3|TRBJ1-2|.
CASSLNPGSYGYTF
TGTGCCAGCAGCTTAAATCCGGGTTCCTATGGCTACACCTTC
>.|TRBV6-1|TRBJ2-5|.
CASSEARGGKETQYF
TGTGCCAGCAGTGAAGCTCGAGGGGGAAAAGAGACCCAGTACTTC
>.|TRBV27|TRBJ2-7|.
CASSLEGREQYF
TGTGCCAGCAGTTTGGAGGGGCGGGAGCAGTACTTC
>once|TRBV19|TRBJ2-5|TRBD1
CASSAGTGGETQYF
TGTGCCAGTAGCGCAGGGACAGGGGGGGAGACCCAGTACTTC
>.|TRBV29-1|TRBJ2-3|TRBD2
CSVDPAGGPGDTQYF
TGCAGCGTTGACCCAGCGGGGGGGCCAGGAGATACGCAGTATTTT
>.|TRBV6-1|TRBJ2-3|.
CASSEEAGAISTDTQYF
TGTGCCAGCAGTGAAGAGGCGGGGGCGATTAGCACAGATACGCAGTATTTT
>.|TRBV29-1|TRBJ1-2|TRBD1
CSVETDRDNYGYTF
TGCAGCGTTGAAACCGACAGGGACAACTATGGCTACACCTTC
>.|TRBV4-3|TRBJ2-3|.
CASSQVTGSIVTDTQYF
TGCGCCAGCAGCCAAGTAACAGGGTCCATAGTCACAGATACGCAGTATTTT
>once|TRBV9|TRBJ2-5|.
CASSAGLTHQETQYF
TGTGCCAGCAGCGCAGGTCTGACGCACCAAGAGACCCAGTACTTC
>.|TRBV5-1|TRBJ2-7|.
CASSPVLGLRDEQYF
TGCGCCAGCAGCCCGGTCCTCGGACTGAGGGACGAGCAGTACTTC
>.|TRBV12-2|TRBJ2-1|.
CASRFRARSSYNEQFF
TGTGCAAGTCGCTTCAGGGCCAGATCCTCCTACAATGAGCAGTTCTTC
>.|TRBV11-2|TRBJ2-1|.
CASSLVGGAREQFF
TGTGCCAGCAGCTTAGTGGGGGGTGCCAGGGAGCAGTTCTTC
>.|TRBV5-1|TRBJ2-1|.
CASSLIPGTPIANEQFF
TGCGCCAGCAGCTTAATCCCTGGGACTCCGATTGCCAATGAGCAGTTCTTC
>.|TRBV19|TRBJ2-1|TRBD2
CASSISGLAREQFF
TGTGCCAGTAGTATCTCAGGACTAGCTCGTGAGCAGTTCTTC
>.|TRBV6-6|TRBJ2-5|TRBD1
CASTKFRDRVETQYF
TGTGCCAGCACCAAATTCCGGGACAGGGTCGAGACCCAGTACTTC
>.|TRBV19|TRBJ1-6|.
CASMAPGPGGNSPLHF
TGTGCCAGTATGGCCCCAGGTCCGGGGGGTAATTCACCCCTCCACTTT
>.|TRBV7-3|TRBJ1-1|.
CASSGGGDGAEAFF
TGTGCCAGCAGCGGCGGAGGGGATGGAGCTGAAGCTTTCTTT
>.|TRBV27|TRBJ2-5|TRBD2
CASRSASGGSQTQYF
TGTGCCTCTCGCTCGGCTAGCGGGGGGAGTCAGACCCAGTACTTC
>.|TRBV5-4|TRBJ2-2|TRBD1
CASSESRGPAGELFF
TGTGCCAGCAGCGAATCAAGGGGGCCGGCCGGGGAGCTGTTTTTT
>.|TRBV30|TRBJ2-7|TRBD2
CAWSVRWVTSGDYEQYF
TGTGCCTGGAGTGTACGTTGGGTTACTAGCGGGGACTACGAGCAGTACTTC
>.|TRBV29-1|TRBJ1-1|.
CSVAQGASNTEAFF
TGCAGCGTCGCACAGGGAGCCTCGAACACTGAAGCTTTCTTT
>.|TRBV6-6|TRBJ2-5|TRBD2
CASSRVRRGTSGGKTQYF
TGTGCCAGCAGTCGCGTACGACGCGGGACTAGCGGGGGAAAGACCCAGTACTTC
>.|TRBV18|TRBJ2-7|TRBD1
CASSARTGLGVEQYF
TGTGCCAGCTCAGCCAGGACAGGCCTAGGGGTGGAGCAGTACTTC
>.|TRBV6-5|TRBJ2-1|.
CASSYVGTQDNEQFF
TGTGCCAGCAGTTACGTTGGGACACAAGACAATGAGCAGTTCTTC
>.|TRBV28|TRBJ2-5|TRBD2
CASSSSGGIQETQYF
TGTGCCAGCAGTTCTAGCGGGGGGATCCAAGAGACCCAGTACTTC
>.|TRBV4-1|TRBJ1-4|.
CASSQLGLGPNEKLFF
TGCGCCAGCAGCCAATTGGGTTTGGGGCCCAATGAAAAACTGTTTTTT
>.|TRBV12-5|TRBJ2-3|TRBD2
CASAWASGEQGTQYF
TGTGCTAGTGCCTGGGCCAGCGGGGAGCAGGGTACGCAGTATTTT
>.|TRBV6-5|TRBJ1-6|TRBD1
CASSYGNRDSNSPLHF
TGTGCCAGCAGTTACGGTAACCGGGACAGTAATTCACCCCTCCACTTT
>.|TRBV11-2|TRBJ2-3|TRBD2
CASSHGGGGAQYF
TGTGCCAGCAGCCACGGGGGGGGAGGTGCGCAGTATTTT
>.|TRBV9|TRBJ1-4|.
CASSGTATNEKLFF
TGTGCCAGCAGCGGGACAGCAACTAATGAAAAACTGTTTTTT
>.|TRBV29-1|TRBJ1-2|TRBD1
CSVVAGGWNYTF
TGCAGCGTTGTTGCAGGGGGGTGGAACTACACCTTC